These 27 T cell receptor beta chains were sequenced from one sample in a study of CD8 T cells in ankylosing spondylitis. General study findings and limits: It appeared that ankylosing spondylitis blood was characterized by a TCR beta motif of roughly 8 highly homologous variants.

No antigen has been identified for these receptors. TCRdb processed the 5' RACE reads anew with MiXCR; each CDR3 protein has one entry. The sample has approximately 500,000 distinct CDR3 sequences, more than 9.5% seen once. Material for sequencing was blood, either unsorted or a sorted T cell fraction (not recorded which). These receptors were obtained from a male donor with ankylosing spondylitis.

The CDR3 loop is CASSFRSGGYEQYF. CDR3 in DNA: TGTGCCAGCAGTTTCAGGTCAGGGGGCTACGAGCAGTACTTC. The rearrangement links TRBV27 to TRBJ2-7; 7 bases align to TRBD1. CDR1 MNHEY and CDR2 SMNVEV come from the germline V gene (reference sequence). The CDR3 runs to 14 residues. The V gene end was trimmed by 3 bases and the J gene end by 3 bases; junction bases not matched to a gene: 5.

V usage is TRBV20-1 and J usage is TRBJ2-5, with D perhaps matching TRBD1 or TRBD2 (6 bases each). The germline V gene encodes CDR1 DFQATT and CDR2 SNEGSKA (reference sequence). V gave up 8 bases and J gave up 5 bases, with 18 bases separating them. CDR3 length: 13 amino acids. DNA of the CDR3: TGCAGTCCACCGGGGGCTGGAGGGGAGACCCAGTACTTC. Its protein product is CSPPGAGGETQYF.

V is TRBV20-1 and J is TRBJ2-7; D gene uncertain. Germline CDR1 DFQATT, CDR2 SNEGSKA (reference sequence). The V gene lost 6 bases and the J gene lost 3 bases, with 9 bases spanning the gap. The CDR3 is 11 amino acids. The CDR3 DNA reads as TGCAGTGCAATCACCCGCTACGAGCAGTACTTC. Amino acids: CSAITRYEQYF.

This clonotype was detected ten times or more. The chain uses TRBV5-1 and TRBJ2-6, with D possibly TRBD2 on 5 matching bases. The CDR3 spans 15 residues. Germline CDR1 SGHRS, CDR2 YFSETQ. The ends were cut back, 4 bases at V and 0 bases at J, with 8 bases in the middle. The CDR3 loop is CASSEGSSGANVLTF. The CDR3 DNA follows: TGCGCCAGCAGCGAAGGGAGCTCTGGGGCCAACGTCCTGACTTTC.

This chain uses TRBV2 with TRBJ2-1, with D hard to call. The V end lost 8 bases, the J end lost 7 bases, and 15 bases lay between the germline ends. The length of the CDR3 is 13 residues. The V gene's germline CDR1 is SNHLY and CDR2 FYNNEI. The CDR3, as DNA: TGTGCCAGCGCAGTAGGGCCTTTTAATGAGCAGTTCTTC. This encodes CASAVGPFNEQFF.

In this sample, this clonotype turned up a few times. The DNA of the CDR3 is TGTGCCGCGGGCAGGGAAATGAATGAGCAGTTCTTC. This codes for CAAGREMNEQFF. V and J are TRBV30 and TRBJ2-1; D may be TRBD1 or TRBD2 (5 bases each). Trimming stripped 8 bases from V and 7 bases from J, with 15 bases between. CDR3 size: 12 residues. The germline V gene encodes CDR1 GTSNPN and CDR2 SVGIG (reference sequence).

This clonotype was detected ten times or more. V gene TRBV20-1 combines with J gene TRBJ2-7; tentatively, D is TRBD1 (5 bases). Trimming left V 6 bases short and J 7 bases short, with 16 bases between. Germline CDR1 is DFQATT and CDR2 is SNEGSKA (reference sequence). The CDR3 runs 12 residues. CDR3 sequence reads: CSARASEREQYV. The CDR3 DNA follows: TGCAGTGCCAGGGCAAGCGAGAGGGAGCAGTACGTC.

This clonotype has a handful of counts. The chain recombines TRBV5-1 with TRBJ2-3, with a weak D call TRBD2 (5 bases). This CDR3 contains 15 residues. Germline CDR1 reads SGHRS; CDR2 reads YFSETQ. The ends were cut back, 4 bases at V and 3 bases at J, with 15 bases in the middle. The CDR3 protein is CASSPNYGNTDTQYF. In DNA form, the CDR3 reads TGCGCCAGCAGCCCAAATTACGGGAATACAGATACGCAGTATTTT.

This clonotype has a handful of counts. The rearrangement joins TRBV10-3 to TRBJ2-2; 10 nucleotides align to TRBD2. The CDR3 runs 18 residues. V lost 4 bases to trimming and J lost 2 bases; unmatched junction nucleotides: 10. Germline V gives CDR1 ENHRY, CDR2 SYGVKD. CDR3 DNA: TGTGCCATCAGTGCCCGTACCGGGACTAGCGCAAACACCGGGGAGCTGTTTTTT. Residues: CAISARTGTSANTGELFF.

This clonotype was found a few times. The chain employs TRBV4-2 and TRBJ2-1; TRBD2 matches at 12 bases. The trim removed 1 base at V and 8 bases at J, leaving 9 bases unmatched. The CDR3 sequence is 17 residues long. Germline V lookup: CDR1 LGHNA, CDR2 YNFKEQ. CDR3 region: CASSQASLAGGVYEQFF. In DNA, the CDR3 is TGTGCCAGCAGCCAAGCTAGTCTAGCGGGAGGGGTCTATGAGCAGTTCTTC.

The V call is TRBV5-1, the J call TRBJ2-2; TRBD2 aligns across 9 bases. Trimming took 1 base from V and 2 from J; bases not matched to a gene: 3. This CDR3 is 16 amino acids long. CDR1 is SGHRS and CDR2 is YFSETQ in the germline V gene. The CDR3 sequence is CASSLPLAGNTGELFF. CDR3 DNA: TGCGCCAGCAGCTTGCCCCTAGCGGGAAACACCGGGGAGCTGTTTTTT. Full variable domain (rest looked up from reference TRBV5-1 and TRBJ2-2): KAGVTQTPRYLIKTRGQQVTLSCSPISGHRSVSWYQQTPGQGLQFLFEYFSETQRNKGNFPGRFSGRQFSNSRSEMNVSTLELGDSALYLCASSLPLAGNTGELFFGEGSRLTVL.

In its sample, this clonotype was seen a few times. The rearrangement links TRBV14 to TRBJ2-1, with 12 bases lining up with TRBD2. Per the germline V gene, CDR1 is SGHDN and CDR2 is FVKESK. J was trimmed by 5 bases and V by 3 bases; bases with no gene match: 11. CDR3 length: 18 amino acids. As DNA, the CDR3 is TGTGCCAGCAGCCAGACCCTGACTAGCGGGAGCATCGACAATGAGCAGTTCTTC. Its translation: CASSQTLTSGSIDNEQFF.

In the case of this clonotype: Relative to the germline gene, one junction end is altered; a read error may explain this. The chain is built from TRBV4-2 and TRBJ2-3; the D gene is possibly TRBD2 (5 bases). The CDR3 is made up of 15 amino acids. CDR1 and CDR2 from the germline V gene are LGHNA and YNFKEQ. The CDR3, as DNA: TGTGCCACCAGCCAAGATGAGGGATTCGCAGATACGCAGTATTTT. Translating gives CATSQDEGFADTQYF.

This clonotype turned up a few times. This chain joins TRBV10-1 and TRBJ2-1; tentatively, D is TRBD1 (6 bases). Trimming left V 4 bases short and J 4 bases short, with 23 bases between. The CDR3 totals 18 residues. Per the germline V gene, CDR1 is WNHNN and CDR2 is SYGVQD (reference sequence). CDR3 region: CASSGSGPTSRGYNEQFF. CDR3 coding DNA: TGCGCCAGCAGTGGATCCGGACCGACAAGTAGGGGGTACAATGAGCAGTTCTTC.

This chain connects TRBV29-1 to TRBJ2-3, with D maybe TRBD2 (5 bases). The CDR3 is made up of 13 amino acids. Germline CDR1 reads SQVTM; CDR2 reads ANQGSEA. The ends were cut back, 2 bases at V and 4 bases at J, with 10 bases in the middle. CDR3 bases: TGCAGCGTTGAATGGCTAGCAGCAGATACGCAGTATTTT. Protein product: CSVEWLAADTQYF.

This clonotype was recorded at least ten times. This rearrangement joins TRBV20-1 to TRBJ1-1; 7 bases fit TRBD1. In germline, CDR1 is DFQATT, CDR2 SNEGSKA (reference sequence). Trimming at V came to 4 bases and at J to 4 bases, leaving 9 bases not matched to a gene. The CDR3 covers 14 residues. Here the CDR3 reads CSATQAGGSTEAFF. In DNA form, the CDR3 reads TGCAGTGCTACACAGGCAGGGGGTAGCACTGAAGCTTTCTTT.

This clonotype was counted a few times. The V and J genes are TRBV7-6 and TRBJ2-2; perhaps TRBD2 as D (5 bases). The V gene lost 8 bases and the J gene lost 5 bases, with 9 bases spanning the gap. The length of the CDR3 is 12 residues. Germline V gene lookup returns CDR1 SGHVS and CDR2 FNYEAQ. The chain's CDR3 is CASGRGTGELFF. DNA for the CDR3: TGTGCCAGCGGGAGAGGGACCGGGGAGCTGTTTTTT.

This clonotype was seen a handful of times. The rearrangement joins TRBV12-3 or TRBV12-4 to TRBJ2-1; 15 bases map to TRBD2. This CDR3 contains 13 residues. Trimming at V came to 8 bases and at J to 14 bases, leaving 7 bases not matched to a gene. As DNA, the CDR3 is TGTGCCAGCTCCGGGACTAGCGGGAGGCCGGAGTTCTTC. Its translation: CASSGTSGRPEFF.

The chain couples TRBV5-1 to TRBJ2-3, with D possibly TRBD1 on 6 matching bases. CDR3 size: 13 residues. Trimming cost V 7 bases and J 4 bases, with 13 bases left between them. Germline-derived CDR1 and CDR2 are SGHRS and YFSETQ. In nucleotides, the CDR3 is TGCGCCAGCGCCCCAGGGGCAGCAGATACGCAGTATTTT. Translation: CASAPGAADTQYF.

This clonotype was counted a few times. The CDR3 reads CASGEGRTYEQYF. In DNA form, the CDR3 reads TGCGCCAGCGGGGAGGGGCGGACCTACGAGCAGTACTTC. The rearrangement uses TRBV5-1 and TRBJ2-7; 7 positions match TRBD2. This CDR3 spans 13 amino acids. The V and J ends lost 7 bases and 2 bases, in that order; junction bases with no gene match: 6. Germline CDR1 reads SGHRS; CDR2 reads YFSETQ.

This clonotype was found a few times. The V and J genes are TRBV20-1 and TRBJ1-5; TRBD1 matches at 8 bases. This CDR3 contains 16 residues. In germline, CDR1 is DFQATT, CDR2 SNEGSKA (reference sequence). V lost 3 bases and J lost 3; bases outside the gene matches: 10. DNA for the CDR3: TGCAGTGCTAGCCTTTTGACAGGGGCCTTCAATCAGCCCCAGCATTTT. Translated, it gives CSASLLTGAFNQPQHF.

This sequence joins TRBV20-1 and TRBJ2-5, with 9 bases fitting TRBD2. The CDR3 consists of 16 residues. V was pared by 0 bases and J by 4 bases, with 9 bases of the junction left unmatched. CDR1 DFQATT and CDR2 SNEGSKA come from the germline V gene (reference sequence). The CDR3 here is CSARDPGGRAGETQYF. In DNA, the CDR3 is TGCAGTGCTAGAGATCCAGGCGGGAGGGCCGGAGAGACCCAGTACTTC.

The rearrangement uses TRBV19 and TRBJ1-1, with 10 bases aligning to TRBD1. The CDR3 is 15 amino acids. The germline V gene has CDR1 LNHDA and CDR2 SQIVND (reference sequence). Losses at the gene ends were 5 bases for V and 6 bases for J; bases not matched to a gene: 9. Here the CDR3 reads CASSPRGQGGAEAFF. CDR3 sequence (DNA): TGTGCCAGTAGTCCGCGCGGACAGGGGGGGGCTGAAGCTTTCTTT.

This clonotype was detected only a few times. The chain combines TRBV6-2 or TRBV6-3 with TRBJ2-1; 7 nucleotides align to TRBD2. The trim removed 0 bases at V and 5 bases at J, leaving 10 bases unmatched. Germline loops: CDR1 MNHEY, CDR2 SVGEGT. The CDR3 totals 17 residues. As DNA, the CDR3 is TGTGCCAGCAGTTACTCTCTGGGGGAGCGGGATCACAATGAGCAGTTCTTC. Protein product: CASSYSLGERDHNEQFF.

This chain links TRBV20-1 with TRBJ2-1; 8 positions agree with TRBD2. This CDR3 region has 17 residues. Germline loops: CDR1 DFQATT, CDR2 SNEGSKA (reference sequence). V shed 4 bases, J shed 5 bases, and the junction held 16 bases outside the gene matches. The DNA of the CDR3 is TGCAGTGCTAACACTCCCCGGAGTAGCGGGATCCACAATGAGCAGTTCTTC. This encodes CSANTPRSSGIHNEQFF.

This clonotype was counted a few times. V gene TRBV7-2 combines with J gene TRBJ2-1; D call uncertain. V dropped 1 base and J dropped 3 bases, with 7 bases sitting between them. The CDR3 totals 14 residues. From germline, CDR1 is SGHTA and CDR2 FQGNSA. CDR3 coding DNA: TGTGCCAGCAGCTTAGATCCGTTCTACAATGAGCAGTTCTTC. Translated: CASSLDPFYNEQFF. The complete variable domain, with remaining parts taken from reference TRBV7-2 and TRBJ2-1, reads GAGVSQSPSNKVTEKGKDVELRCDPISGHTALYWYRQSLGQGLEFLIYFQGNSAPDKSGLPSDRFSAERTGGSVSTLTIQRTQQEDSAVYLCASSLDPFYNEQFFGPGTRLTVL.

The gene calls are TRBV6-5 and TRBJ2-5; a weak D match, TRBD2 (6 bases). V was pared by 3 bases and J by 4 bases, with 15 bases between. Germline loops: CDR1 MNHEY, CDR2 SVGAGI. The CDR3 extends over 15 amino acids. CDR3 amino acids: CASSYTRRARETQYF. CDR3 bases: TGTGCCAGCAGTTATACCAGGAGGGCCAGAGAGACCCAGTACTTC.